This record looks at one T cell receptor (beta chain) sequence and its context. This sample is part of a study of T cell responses to AZD1222 COVID-19 vaccine. The V segment lost 6 bases and the J segment 1 base; nucleotides outside the gene matches: 8. The CDR3 has 17 residues. Per the germline V gene, CDR1 is LNHDA and CDR2 is SQIVND (reference sequence). Here immunoSEQ multiplex PCR was the method, and the copy in TCRdb shows in-frame clones only, minus some. Of over 100,000 clones in the sample, about nine tenths were seen once. The source of this sequence is an adult in good health. The source was peripheral blood, collected on day 0 of AZD1222 vaccination. The chain has TRBV19 and TRBJ2-3, with 12 bases aligning to TRBD2. The CDR3 region has the DNA TGTGCCAGTAGCCCCACCTGGACTAGCGGGGGCACAGATACGCAGTATTTT. This codes for CASSPTWTSGGTDTQYF.